This paragraph reports one T cell receptor beta chain. This clonotype has just a few counts. Its specific antigen is unknown. One base away there is no much larger clone; base qualities are not given. This sample was taken from a study of T cell repertoires in cytomegalovirus infection (dated by TCRdb to the late 2010s). General notes on the study: Donor HLA type was relevant to the analysis, because carriage of CMV infection together with the matching HLA type was indicated by public TCR beta signatures. Study-wide findings and limitations: Carriers of CMV infection plus the relevant HLA type were discriminated by the cumulative frequency of public TCR beta family members in the study cohort and in an independent roughly 340-donor cohort. The ex vivo response was dominated by HLA-C-restricted CMV-specific TCR beta clonotypes, and the single most frequent clonotype in two of eight donors was supplied by these HLA-C-restricted clonotypes.

The instrument given in TCRdb is Illumina HiSeq 1500. TCRdb trimmed the raw reads at Q25, called clones with MiXCR and kept productive beta chains. Records with the same CDR3 protein are collapsed into one entry carrying the most frequent genes and DNA. The sample table holds under 300,000 distinct CDR3 sequences, of which about a sixth were seen once. In total, the top ten clones hold around half of the sample. The sequence was collected from a human donor in good health (CMV status not recorded). Some clones in this sample may be carry-over from other donors' samples. The specimen was CD8+ T cells from PBMCs.

The CDR3 reads as follows: CASSQGVRGLDGYTF. The sequenced DNA: TGTGCCAGCAGCCAAGGCGTCAGGGGGCTTGATGGCTACACCTTC. Here the chain combines TRBV3-1 and TRBJ1-2, with 8 middle bases fitting TRBD1. The V end gives up 1 base and the J end 6 bases, leaving 7 bases in the junction not matched to a gene. In the germline V gene (reference sequence), CDR1 corresponds to LGHDT and CDR2 to YNNKEL. Spanning cysteine to phenylalanine, the CDR3 consists of 15 amino acids. Left in the record is the CDR3 DNA by itself, 45 bases read in frame from the first base.